This T cell receptor beta chain stems from a study of immune heterogeneity within non-small cell lung tumors. General observations from the study: Within a patient, dominant CDR3 beta clonotypes were shared across sites, though different locations had unique frequent clones. For local T-cell clonality, the correlation with local tumor mutational burden was moderate but significant (R roughly 0.35).

For each sample, template was 600 ng of bulk tumor genomic DNA. Surgeons took several biopsies per primary tumor, spaced far apart, during surgery. These patients got curative surgery after being newly diagnosed with untreated non-small cell lung cancer. TCR beta CDR3 was amplified by multiplex PCR using 32 V and 13 J primers. From the multiplex PCR reads, TCRdb called clonotypes with MiXCR, one entry per CDR3 protein. The data hold roughly 15,000 distinct CDR3 sequences, with under 35% observed a single time. Ten or more counts support this clonotype. The antigen remains unidentified. Just one base apart from a much larger clone, this may be a read error. The sample taken for sequencing was lung tumor tissue. The sequence came from a woman aged 45-59 years with non-small cell lung cancer.

The CDR3 region has the DNA TGTGCCTGGAGTGTGCCTCCACCCCTCCACTTT. The encoded protein is CAWSVPPPLHF. The J gene is TRBJ1-6, the V gene TRBV30; unclear D gene. V lost 0 bases and J lost 11, with 5 bases in between. Germline CDR1 and CDR2: GTSNPN and SVGIG (reference sequence). CDR3 length equals 11 residues.